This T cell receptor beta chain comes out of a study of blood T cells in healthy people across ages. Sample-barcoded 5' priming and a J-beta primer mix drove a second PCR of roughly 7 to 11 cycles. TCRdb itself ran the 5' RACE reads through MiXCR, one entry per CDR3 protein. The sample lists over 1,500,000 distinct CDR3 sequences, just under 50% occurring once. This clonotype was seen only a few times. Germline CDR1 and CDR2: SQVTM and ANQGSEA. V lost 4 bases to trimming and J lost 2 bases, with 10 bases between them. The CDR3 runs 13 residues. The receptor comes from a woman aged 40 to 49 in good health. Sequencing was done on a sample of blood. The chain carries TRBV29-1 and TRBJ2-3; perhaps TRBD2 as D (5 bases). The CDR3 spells CSVVAGLTDTQYF. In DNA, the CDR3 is TGCAGCGTTGTCGCGGGTCTCACAGATACGCAGTATTTT.